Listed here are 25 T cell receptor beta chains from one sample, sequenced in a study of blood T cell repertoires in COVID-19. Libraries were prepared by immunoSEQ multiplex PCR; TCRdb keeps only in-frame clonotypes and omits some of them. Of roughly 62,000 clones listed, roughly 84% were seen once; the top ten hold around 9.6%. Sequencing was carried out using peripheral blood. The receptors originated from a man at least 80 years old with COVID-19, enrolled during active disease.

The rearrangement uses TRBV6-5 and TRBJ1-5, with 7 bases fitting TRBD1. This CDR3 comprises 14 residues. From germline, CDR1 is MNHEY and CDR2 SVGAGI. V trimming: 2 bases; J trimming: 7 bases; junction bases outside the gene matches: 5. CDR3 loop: CASSYNRGGQPQHF. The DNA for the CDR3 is TGTGCCAGCAGTTACAACAGGGGAGGCCAGCCCCAGCATTTT.

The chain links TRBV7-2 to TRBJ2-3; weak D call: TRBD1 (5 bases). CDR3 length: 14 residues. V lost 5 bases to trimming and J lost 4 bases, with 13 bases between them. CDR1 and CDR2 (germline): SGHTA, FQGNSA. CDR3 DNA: TGTGCCAGCAGCCCTAGTCAGGGATCAGATACGCAGTATTTT. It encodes CASSPSQGSDTQYF.

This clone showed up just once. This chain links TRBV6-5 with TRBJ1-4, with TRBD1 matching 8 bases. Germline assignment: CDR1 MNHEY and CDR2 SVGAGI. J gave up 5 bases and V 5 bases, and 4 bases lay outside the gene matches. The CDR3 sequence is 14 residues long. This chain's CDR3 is CASSSGQGNEKLFF. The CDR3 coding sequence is TGTGCCAGCAGTAGCGGACAGGGAAATGAAAAACTGTTTTTT.

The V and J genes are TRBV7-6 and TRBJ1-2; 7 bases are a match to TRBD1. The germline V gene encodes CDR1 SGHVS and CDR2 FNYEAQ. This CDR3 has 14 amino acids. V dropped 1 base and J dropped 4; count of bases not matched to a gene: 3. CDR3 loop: CASSLETGPYGYTF. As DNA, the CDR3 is TGTGCCAGCAGCTTAGAGACAGGGCCCTATGGCTACACCTTC. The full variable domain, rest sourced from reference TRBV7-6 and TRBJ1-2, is GAGVSQSPRYKVTKRGQDVALRCDPISGHVSLYWYRQALGQGPEFLTYFNYEAQQDKSGLPNDRFSAERPEGSISTLTIQRTEQRDSAMYRCASSLETGPYGYTFGSGTRLTVV.

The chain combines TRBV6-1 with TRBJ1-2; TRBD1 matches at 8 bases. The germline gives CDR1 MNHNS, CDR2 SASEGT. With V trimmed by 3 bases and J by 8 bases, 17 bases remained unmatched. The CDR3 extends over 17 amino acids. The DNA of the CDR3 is TGTGCCAGCAGTGAGATGGCTTCCTGGGGACAGGACGAGGGCTACACCTTC. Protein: CASSEMASWGQDEGYTF.

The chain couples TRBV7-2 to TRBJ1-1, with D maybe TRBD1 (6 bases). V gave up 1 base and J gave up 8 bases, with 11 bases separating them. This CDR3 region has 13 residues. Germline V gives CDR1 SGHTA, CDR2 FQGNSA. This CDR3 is CASSLGVQGEAFF. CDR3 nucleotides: TGTGCCAGCAGCTTAGGGGTCCAGGGGGAAGCTTTCTTT. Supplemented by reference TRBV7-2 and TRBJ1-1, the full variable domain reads GAGVSQSPSNKVTEKGKDVELRCDPISGHTALYWYRQSLGQGLEFLIYFQGNSAPDKSGLPSDRFSAERTGGSVSTLTIQRTQQEDSAVYLCASSLGVQGEAFFGQGTRLTVV.

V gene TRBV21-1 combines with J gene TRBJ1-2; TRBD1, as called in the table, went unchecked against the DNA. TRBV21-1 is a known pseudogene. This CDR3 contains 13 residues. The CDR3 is CASSISHRNGYTF. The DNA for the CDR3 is TGTGCCAGCAGCATTTCCCACAGAAATGGCTACACCTTC.

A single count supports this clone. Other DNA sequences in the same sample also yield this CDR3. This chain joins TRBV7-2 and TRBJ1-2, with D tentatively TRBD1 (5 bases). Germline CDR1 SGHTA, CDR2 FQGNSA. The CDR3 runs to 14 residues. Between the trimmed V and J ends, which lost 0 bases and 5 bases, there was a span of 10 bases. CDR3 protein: CASSLAGQGYGYTF. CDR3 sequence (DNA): TGTGCCAGCAGCTTAGCGGGCCAGGGATATGGCTACACCTTC. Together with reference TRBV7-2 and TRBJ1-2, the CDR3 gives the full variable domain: GAGVSQSPSNKVTEKGKDVELRCDPISGHTALYWYRQSLGQGLEFLIYFQGNSAPDKSGLPSDRFSAERTGGSVSTLTIQRTQQEDSAVYLCASSLAGQGYGYTFGSGTRLTVV.

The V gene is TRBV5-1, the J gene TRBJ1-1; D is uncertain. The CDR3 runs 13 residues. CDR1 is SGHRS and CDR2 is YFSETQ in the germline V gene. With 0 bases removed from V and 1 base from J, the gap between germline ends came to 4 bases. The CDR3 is CASSLGRNTEAFF. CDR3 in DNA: TGCGCCAGCAGCTTGGGCAGGAACACTGAAGCTTTCTTT.

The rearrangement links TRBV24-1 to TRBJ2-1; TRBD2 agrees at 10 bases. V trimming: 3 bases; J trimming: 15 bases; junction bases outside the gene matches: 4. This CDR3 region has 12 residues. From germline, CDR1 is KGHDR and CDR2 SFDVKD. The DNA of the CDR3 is TGTGCCACCAGTGATAGCGGGAGGGCCCTGTTCTTC. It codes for CATSDSGRALFF.

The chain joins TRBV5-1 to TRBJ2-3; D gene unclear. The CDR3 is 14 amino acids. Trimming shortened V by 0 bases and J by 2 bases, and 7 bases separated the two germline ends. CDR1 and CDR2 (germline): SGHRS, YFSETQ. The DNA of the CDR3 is TGCGCCAGCAGCTTGGAGAGCCCCACAGATACGCAGTATTTT. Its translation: CASSLESPTDTQYF.

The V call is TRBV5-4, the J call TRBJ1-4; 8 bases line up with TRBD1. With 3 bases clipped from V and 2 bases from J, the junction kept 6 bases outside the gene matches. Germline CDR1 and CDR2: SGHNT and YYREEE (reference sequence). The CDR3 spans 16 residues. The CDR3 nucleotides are TGTGCCAGCAGCTCAGGACAGGGCCGTACTAATGAAAAACTGTTTTTT. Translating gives CASSSGQGRTNEKLFF.

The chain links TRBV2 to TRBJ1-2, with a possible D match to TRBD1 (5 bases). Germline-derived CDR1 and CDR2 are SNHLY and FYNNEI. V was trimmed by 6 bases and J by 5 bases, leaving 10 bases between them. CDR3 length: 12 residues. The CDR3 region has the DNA TGTGCCAGCAGGCAGACAGCTTATGGCTACACCTTC. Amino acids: CASRQTAYGYTF.

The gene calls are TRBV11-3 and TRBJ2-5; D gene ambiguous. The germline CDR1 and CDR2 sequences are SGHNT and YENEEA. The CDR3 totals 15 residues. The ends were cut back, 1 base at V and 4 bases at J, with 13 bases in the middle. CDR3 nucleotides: TGTGCCAGCAGCTTAGGCGGAACCGTTCGAGAGACCCAGTACTTC. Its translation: CASSLGGTVRETQYF.

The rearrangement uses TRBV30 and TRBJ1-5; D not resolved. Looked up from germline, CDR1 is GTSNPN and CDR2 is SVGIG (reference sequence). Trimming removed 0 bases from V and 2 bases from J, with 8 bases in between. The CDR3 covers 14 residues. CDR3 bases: TGTGCCTGGAGTGTTAACGGTCGCAATCAGCCCCAGCATTTT. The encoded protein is CAWSVNGRNQPQHF.

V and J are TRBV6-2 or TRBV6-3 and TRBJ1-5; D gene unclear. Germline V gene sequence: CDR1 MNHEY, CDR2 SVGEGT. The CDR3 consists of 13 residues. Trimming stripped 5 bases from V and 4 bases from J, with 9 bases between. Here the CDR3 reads CASSPVLNQPQHF. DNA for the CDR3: TGTGCCAGCAGTCCGGTCCTTAATCAGCCCCAGCATTTT.

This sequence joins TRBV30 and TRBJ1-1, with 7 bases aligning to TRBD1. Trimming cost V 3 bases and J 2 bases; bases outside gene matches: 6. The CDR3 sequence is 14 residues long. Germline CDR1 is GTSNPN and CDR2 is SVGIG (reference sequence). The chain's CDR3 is CAWSRDSKNTEAFF. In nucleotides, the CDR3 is TGTGCCTGGAGCCGGGACAGCAAAAACACTGAAGCTTTCTTT.

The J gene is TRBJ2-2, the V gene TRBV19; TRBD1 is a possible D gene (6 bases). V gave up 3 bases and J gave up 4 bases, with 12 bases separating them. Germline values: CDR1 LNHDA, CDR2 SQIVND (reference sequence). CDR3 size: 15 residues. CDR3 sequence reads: CASSIRGQVTGELFF. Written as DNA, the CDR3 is TGTGCCAGTAGTATCAGGGGTCAGGTCACCGGGGAGCTGTTTTTT.

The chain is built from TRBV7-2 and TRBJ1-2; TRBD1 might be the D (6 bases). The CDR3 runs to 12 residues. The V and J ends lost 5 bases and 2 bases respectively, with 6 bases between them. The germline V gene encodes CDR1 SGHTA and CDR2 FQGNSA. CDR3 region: CASSQGNYGYTF. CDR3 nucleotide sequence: TGTGCCAGCAGCCAGGGGAACTATGGCTACACCTTC.

This CDR3 reads CASSQVQGGVGYTF. CDR3 in DNA: TGTGCCAGCAGCCAAGTCCAGGGCGGGGTTGGCTACACCTTC. The chain has TRBV3-1 (or the pseudogene TRBV3-2) and TRBJ1-2, with a weak D call TRBD1 (5 bases). V lost 1 base, J lost 7 bases, and 13 bases lay in between. CDR3 length equals 14 residues. Germline CDR1 LGHDT, CDR2 YNNKEL (reference sequence).

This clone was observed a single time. The CDR3 DNA reads as TGTGCCAGCAGTTCCCCTAGCGGGGGGGGCGATACGCAGTATTTT. As protein: CASSSPSGGGDTQYF. This chain connects TRBV28 to TRBJ2-3; 12 nucleotides align to TRBD2. The CDR3 covers 15 residues. Germline V lookup: CDR1 MDHEN, CDR2 SYDVKM. The trim removed 4 bases at V and 6 bases at J, leaving 5 bases unmatched.

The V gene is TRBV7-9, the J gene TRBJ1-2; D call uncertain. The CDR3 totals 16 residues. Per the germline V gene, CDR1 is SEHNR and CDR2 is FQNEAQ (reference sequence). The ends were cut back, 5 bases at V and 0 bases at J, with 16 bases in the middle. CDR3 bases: TGTGCCAGCAGCCAAGGCGGGGAAGCGGCTAACTATGGCTACACCTTC. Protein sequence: CASSQGGEAANYGYTF.

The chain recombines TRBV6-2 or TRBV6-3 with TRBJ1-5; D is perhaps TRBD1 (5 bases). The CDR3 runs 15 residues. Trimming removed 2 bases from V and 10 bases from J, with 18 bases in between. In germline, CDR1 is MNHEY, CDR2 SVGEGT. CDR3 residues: CASSYPIAGVDPQHF. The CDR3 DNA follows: TGTGCCAGCAGTTACCCCATTGCGGGGGTCGACCCCCAGCATTTT.

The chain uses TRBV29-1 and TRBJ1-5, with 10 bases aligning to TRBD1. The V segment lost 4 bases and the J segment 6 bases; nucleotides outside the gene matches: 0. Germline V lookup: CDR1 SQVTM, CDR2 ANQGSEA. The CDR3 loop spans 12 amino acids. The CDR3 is CSVGQGAQPQHF. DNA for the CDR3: TGCAGCGTTGGACAGGGGGCTCAGCCCCAGCATTTT.

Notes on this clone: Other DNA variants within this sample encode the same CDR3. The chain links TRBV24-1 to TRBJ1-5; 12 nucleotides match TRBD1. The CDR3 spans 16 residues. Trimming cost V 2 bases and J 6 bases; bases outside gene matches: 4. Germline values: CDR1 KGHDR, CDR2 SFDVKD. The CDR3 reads CATSDSGTGGGQPQHF. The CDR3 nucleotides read TGTGCCACCAGTGATTCTGGGACAGGGGGCGGTCAGCCCCAGCATTTT.